The 26 T cell receptor beta chains given below trace back to one sample, sequenced in a study of graft-versus-host responses after intestinal transplantation (dated by TCRdb to the early 2020s). No antigen has been identified for these receptors. What the time point label conveys for this sample: cells obtained before transplantation from donor or recipient. Libraries came from the immunoSEQ multiplex PCR assay. As stored in TCRdb, this immuneACCESS dataset retains in-frame rearrangements with V and J assigned. A fraction of the clones does not appear; measured against another copy, unresolved V genes explain less than half of the discrepancy, and the remainder lacks a known reason. The sample contains 80,000 to 95,000 clones, about 93% of them found a single time. Approximately 2% of the sample goes to the ten largest clones. The sample consisted of unstimulated CD8+ T cells sorted from spleen or lymph node cells, taken before intestinal transplant. These receptors were obtained from a human donor who received an intestinal transplant.

V gene TRBV6-5 combines with J gene TRBJ2-1; perhaps TRBD2 as D (5 bases). The germline CDR1 and CDR2 sequences are MNHEY and SVGAGI. This CDR3 is built from 15 residues. Trimming stripped 5 bases from V and 0 bases from J, with 11 bases between. DNA for the CDR3: TGTGCCAGCAGTACTCTACGGGACTCCTACAATGAGCAGTTCTTC. Protein sequence: CASSTLRDSYNEQFF.

V is TRBV30 and J is TRBJ1-1; unclear D gene. The CDR3 length is 13 residues. CDR1 GTSNPN and CDR2 SVGIG come from the germline V gene (reference sequence). Trimming removed 2 bases from V and 7 bases from J, with 14 bases in between. The chain's CDR3 is CAWSRGPFLEAFF. The CDR3 coding sequence is TGTGCCTGGAGTCGCGGGCCCTTTCTTGAAGCTTTCTTT. The entire variable domain, with the rest obtained from reference TRBV30 and TRBJ1-1, is as follows: SQTIHQWPATLVQPVGSPLSLECTVEGTSNPNLYWYRQAAGRGLQLLFYSVGIGQISSEVPQNLSASRPQDRQFILSSKKLLLSDSGFYLCAWSRGPFLEAFFGQGTRLTVV.

About this clone itself: At one of its ends the junction is not consistent with the germline gene, which may arise from a read error. This CDR3 is CASSQDEGRNTEAFF. CDR3 in DNA: TGCGCCAGCAGCCAAGATGAGGGAAGGAACACTGAAGCTTTCTTT. The chain recombines TRBV7-9 with TRBJ1-1; unclear D gene. The germline gives CDR1 SEHNR, CDR2 FQNEAQ (reference sequence). The CDR3 is 15 amino acids.

In this sample, this clone turned up once. The CDR3 protein is CASSNRQEALLPANTIYF. DNA for the CDR3: TGTGCCAGTAGCAACCGACAGGAGGCCCTTCTCCCAGCAAACACCATATATTTT. V is TRBV19 and J is TRBJ1-3, with a possible D match to TRBD1 (6 bases). The germline CDR1 and CDR2 sequences are LNHDA and SQIVND (reference sequence). This CDR3 region has 18 residues. The ends were cut back, 6 bases at V and 6 bases at J, with 27 bases in the middle. The full variable domain, completed using reference TRBV19 and TRBJ1-3, is DGGITQSPKYLFRKEGQNVTLSCEQNLNHDAMYWYRQDPGQGLRLIYYSQIVNDFQKGDIAEGYSVSREKKESFPLTVTSAQKNPTAFYLCASSNRQEALLPANTIYFGEGSWLTVV.

V usage is TRBV30 and J usage is TRBJ1-3, with D perhaps matching TRBD1 (5 bases). Trimming cost V 4 bases and J 1 base, with 14 bases left between them. The CDR3 has 15 residues. The germline CDR1 and CDR2 sequences are GTSNPN and SVGIG (reference sequence). CDR3 sequence reads: CAWIAGGVSGNTIYF. The CDR3 nucleotides read TGTGCCTGGATCGCGGGAGGGGTGTCTGGAAACACCATATATTTT. Combining the CDR3 with reference TRBV30 and TRBJ1-3 gives the whole variable domain SQTIHQWPATLVQPVGSPLSLECTVEGTSNPNLYWYRQAAGRGLQLLFYSVGIGQISSEVPQNLSASRPQDRQFILSSKKLLLSDSGFYLCAWIAGGVSGNTIYFGEGSWLTVV.

V and J are TRBV5-1 and TRBJ2-2; possible D gene TRBD2, 6 bases. Trimming pared 2 bases from V and 1 base from J, leaving 15 bases between. This CDR3 is built from 17 residues. Germline V CDR1 and CDR2: SGHRS, YFSETQ. The CDR3 loop is CASSLLPSGRNTGELFF. The CDR3 coding sequence is TGCGCCAGCAGCTTACTACCGAGCGGGCGGAACACCGGGGAGCTGTTTTTT. The variable domain in full, completed from reference TRBV5-1 and TRBJ2-2, reads KAGVTQTPRYLIKTRGQQVTLSCSPISGHRSVSWYQQTPGQGLQFLFEYFSETQRNKGNFPGRFSGRQFSNSRSEMNVSTLELGDSALYLCASSLLPSGRNTGELFFGEGSRLTVL.

The gene calls are TRBV5-1 and TRBJ2-7; 7 bases agree with TRBD1. Germline CDR1 and CDR2: SGHRS and YFSETQ. The trim removed 4 bases at V and 4 bases at J, leaving 8 bases unmatched. CDR3 size: 14 residues. CDR3 in amino acids: CASSDRDSHYEQYF. CDR3 DNA sequence: TGCGCCAGCAGCGACCGGGACAGTCATTACGAGCAGTACTTC.

This chain uses TRBV2 with TRBJ1-6; 8 bases agree with TRBD1. This CDR3 has 13 residues. Germline V gene lookup returns CDR1 SNHLY and CDR2 FYNNEI. V lost 9 bases to trimming and J lost 9 bases; unmatched junction nucleotides: 7. CDR3 in amino acids: CASMTGVGSPLHF. In nucleotides, the CDR3 is TGTGCCAGTATGACAGGGGTCGGTTCACCCCTCCACTTT.

J is TRBJ1-2 and V is TRBV5-6, with D maybe TRBD1 (6 bases). CDR1 is SGHDT and CDR2 is YYEEEE in the germline V gene. The CDR3 totals 14 residues. Trimming stripped 0 bases from V and 4 bases from J, with 10 bases between. The CDR3 bases are TGTGCCAGCAGCTTGGGACAGGACTTCTATGGCTACACCTTC. Translation: CASSLGQDFYGYTF. Together with reference TRBV5-6 and TRBJ1-2, the CDR3 gives the full variable domain: DAGVTQSPTHLIKTRGQQVTLRCSPKSGHDTVSWYQQALGQGPQFIFQYYEEEERQRGNFPDRFSGHQFPNYSSELNVNALLLGDSALYLCASSLGQDFYGYTFGSGTRLTVV.

This clone was counted a single time. Here the CDR3 reads CASSPSDGAEGAHFGYTF. For the CDR3, the DNA is TGCGCCAGCAGCCCTAGCGATGGAGCAGAGGGGGCGCATTTCGGCTACACCTTC. This sequence joins TRBV4-1 and TRBJ1-2, with 7 nucleotides matching TRBD1. The CDR3 spans 18 residues. Germline trimming cut 4 bases from V and 8 bases from J; bases unmatched to any gene: 22. Germline lookup yields CDR1 MGHRA and CDR2 YSYEKL.

The chain carries TRBV18 and TRBJ2-1; 8 nucleotides align to TRBD1. The CDR3 totals 16 residues. CDR1 and CDR2 from the germline V gene are KGHSH and LQKENI. Germline trimming cut 6 bases from V and 5 bases from J; bases unmatched to any gene: 12. CDR3 in amino acids: CASSYKRDRINNEQFF. CDR3 in DNA: TGTGCCAGCTCGTACAAACGGGACAGGATCAACAATGAGCAGTTCTTC.

The gene calls are TRBV11-3 and TRBJ2-7; unclear D gene. CDR1 and CDR2 from the germline V gene are SGHNT and YENEEA. V was clipped by 2 bases and J by 0 bases, with 5 bases between them. CDR3 length: 13 residues. This CDR3 reads CASSLTYSYEQYF. DNA of the CDR3: TGTGCCAGCAGCTTAACCTACTCCTACGAGCAGTACTTC.

The V call is TRBV29-1, the J call TRBJ1-2, with D possibly TRBD1 on 6 matching bases. Germline CDR1 and CDR2: SQVTM and ANQGSEA. Trimming cost V 0 bases and J 2 bases, with 13 bases left between them. The CDR3 runs 15 residues. The CDR3 region is CSVEDPRDRNYGYTF. The CDR3 bases are TGCAGCGTTGAAGACCCCCGAGACAGGAACTATGGCTACACCTTC. The full variable domain, rest sourced from reference TRBV29-1 and TRBJ1-2, is SAVISQKPSRDICQRGTSLTIQCQVDSQVTMMFWYRQQPGQSLTLIATANQGSEATYESGFVIDKFPISRPNLTFSTLTVSNMSPEDSSIYLCSVEDPRDRNYGYTFGSGTRLTVV.

The DNA of the CDR3 is TGCAGCGTTGGCTTGTTTGGGACAGGGTACCAAGAGACCCAGTACTTC. The encoded protein is CSVGLFGTGYQETQYF. The J gene is TRBJ2-5, the V gene TRBV29-1; TRBD1 matches 9 bases. The CDR3 contains 16 residues. Germline V CDR1 and CDR2: SQVTM, ANQGSEA. With 4 bases clipped from V and 0 bases from J, the junction kept 9 bases outside the gene matches.

The V and J genes are TRBV30 and TRBJ1-2; D not certain. CDR1 is GTSNPN and CDR2 is SVGIG in the germline V gene (reference sequence). This CDR3 is built from 14 residues. V was shortened by 0 bases and J by 2 bases, with 10 bases between the two germline ends. The CDR3 DNA reads as TGTGCCTGGAGTGTAGAGGGCTCGAACTATGGCTACACCTTC. It specifies CAWSVEGSNYGYTF.

This chain links TRBV21-1 with TRBJ2-7; the DNA was not compared with TRBD2, the D call given in the table. TRBV21-1 is reported as a pseudogene. This CDR3 has 15 amino acids. CDR3 loop: CASSRRTAGEDEQYF. In nucleotides, the CDR3 is TGTGCCAGCAGCCGGCGGACGGCTGGGGAGGACGAGCAGTACTTC.

V is TRBV6-8 and J is TRBJ2-2, with 14 bases lining up with TRBD2. Germline CDR1 and CDR2: MNHGY and SAAAGT. The length of the CDR3 is 18 residues. Trimming cost V 4 bases and J 4 bases; bases outside gene matches: 8. CDR3 nucleotides: TGTGCCAGCAGTTCGGGACTAGCGGGGGACCGGGGCACCGGGGAGCTGTTTTTT. Translating gives CASSSGLAGDRGTGELFF.

The chain joins TRBV7-2 to TRBJ2-1, with D unclear. The V gene lost 1 base and the J gene lost 2 bases, with 9 bases spanning the gap. The CDR3 sequence is 15 residues long. Germline values: CDR1 SGHTA, CDR2 FQGNSA. The CDR3 DNA is TGTGCCAGCAGCTTAGGACTTAGCCCCTACAATGAGCAGTTCTTC. Translation: CASSLGLSPYNEQFF.

The CDR3 nucleotides are TGTGCCAGTAGCCCGGTGGGCCTGGTTACTGAAGCTTTCTTT. Protein: CASSPVGLVTEAFF. The J gene is TRBJ1-1, the V gene TRBV19; no clear D gene. With 6 bases removed from V and 5 bases from J, the gap between germline ends came to 16 bases. CDR1 is LNHDA, CDR2 SQIVND, per germline (reference sequence). CDR3 length equals 14 residues.

The J gene is TRBJ2-3, the V gene TRBV7-9; D ambiguous. There are 14 residues in the CDR3. Germline V gene data show CDR1 as SEHNR and CDR2 as FQNEAQ (reference sequence). Trimming took off 1 base at V and 3 bases at J, with 8 bases between the two ends. The CDR3 region has the DNA TGTGCCAGCAGCTTAGTCGACACTACAGATACGCAGTATTTT. It specifies CASSLVDTTDTQYF.

This chain links TRBV7-9 with TRBJ2-3; 7 bases agree with TRBD1. Germline V gives CDR1 SEHNR, CDR2 FQNEAQ (reference sequence). The junction had 11 bases not matched to a gene; V was cut back by 5 bases and J by 6 bases. The CDR3 is made up of 15 amino acids. The CDR3 DNA sequence: TGTGCCAGCAGCCCTAAGACAGGGTATGATGATACGCAGTATTTT. This sequence encodes CASSPKTGYDDTQYF.

The chain links TRBV27 to TRBJ2-5, with 16 nucleotides matching TRBD2. This CDR3 region has 20 residues. After removal of 3 bases from V and 1 base from J, the junction contained 11 bases not matched to a gene. Germline V gene data show CDR1 as MNHEY and CDR2 as SMNVEV (reference sequence). The CDR3, as DNA: TGTGCCAGCAGTTTTCACACCGGGACTAGCGGGGGGGGGTTCCAAGAGACCCAGTACTTC. It translates to CASSFHTGTSGGGFQETQYF.

The V and J genes are TRBV14 and TRBJ1-4; TRBD1 agrees at 8 bases. The V segment lost 4 bases and the J segment 5 bases; nucleotides outside the gene matches: 3. The CDR3 length is 14 residues. The V gene's germline CDR1 is SGHDN and CDR2 FVKESK. Here the CDR3 DNA reads TGTGCCAGCAGCCTACAGGGGGGAAATGAAAAACTGTTTTTT. It is translated as CASSLQGGNEKLFF.

This clone was picked up a small number of times. The chain links TRBV6-6 to TRBJ2-1; no firm D call. From germline, CDR1 is MNHNY and CDR2 SVGAGI (reference sequence). Trimming took 2 bases from V and 8 from J, leaving 19 bases between them. There are 16 residues in the CDR3. CDR3 region: CASSYVTILPSDEQFF. The DNA for the CDR3 is TGTGCCAGCAGTTACGTAACTATTCTTCCGAGCGATGAGCAGTTCTTC.

This clone was observed a single time. V gene TRBV7-2 combines with J gene TRBJ2-3; TRBD2 agrees at 9 bases. V gave up 5 bases and J gave up 3 bases; unmatched junction bases: 9. The CDR3 spans 16 residues. CDR1 and CDR2 from the germline V gene are SGHTA and FQGNSA. The CDR3 region is CASSAPLAGGTDTQYF. CDR3 sequence (DNA): TGTGCCAGCAGCGCCCCTCTCGCGGGGGGGACAGATACGCAGTATTTT.

This clone was detected once. The V and J genes are TRBV6-6 and TRBJ2-7, with TRBD2 as a possible D gene (5 bases). The V end lost 4 bases, the J end lost 0 bases, and 13 bases lay between the germline ends. The CDR3 runs to 15 residues. The germline V gene encodes CDR1 MNHNY and CDR2 SVGAGI (reference sequence). The CDR3 sequence: CASSSHGVSSYEQYF. As DNA, the CDR3 is TGTGCCAGCAGTTCCCACGGGGTGAGCTCCTACGAGCAGTACTTC.